One and the same sample provided the 2 T cell receptor beta chains below, sequenced in a study of CD4 and CD8 cells across lung adenocarcinoma regions. TCRdb re-derived calls from the PCR reads in MiXCR, one entry per CDR3 protein. The sample yields approximately 7,000 distinct CDR3 sequences, under 55% seen once. The specimen was CD8+ T cells from the center of a lung tumor. The receptors stem from a female donor with lung adenocarcinoma. The CD4 and CD8 labels of this study may be unreliable.

Worth noting for this clonotype: A junction end diverges from the germline sequence, so it may reflect a read error. The chain is built from TRBV6-1 and TRBJ2-1; TRBD1 aligns across 8 bases. The CDR3 length is 17 residues. Per germline, CDR1 MNHNS and CDR2 SASEGT. The CDR3 loop is CVSSKRTGRSGSYELNF. The CDR3 DNA is TGTGTCAGCAGTAAACGGACAGGGCGCTCTGGCTCCTACGAGCTGAACTTC.

By sample fraction, this clonotype is medium-sized. The J gene is TRBJ2-3, the V gene TRBV6-1; D is ambiguous. Deletions cut 7 bases from V and 1 base from J, with 12 bases between. Germline V gene data show CDR1 as MNHNS and CDR2 as SASEGT. The CDR3 covers 14 residues. The CDR3 protein is CASKQQIGTDTQYF. In DNA form, the CDR3 reads TGTGCCAGCAAGCAACAGATCGGCACAGATACGCAGTATTTT.